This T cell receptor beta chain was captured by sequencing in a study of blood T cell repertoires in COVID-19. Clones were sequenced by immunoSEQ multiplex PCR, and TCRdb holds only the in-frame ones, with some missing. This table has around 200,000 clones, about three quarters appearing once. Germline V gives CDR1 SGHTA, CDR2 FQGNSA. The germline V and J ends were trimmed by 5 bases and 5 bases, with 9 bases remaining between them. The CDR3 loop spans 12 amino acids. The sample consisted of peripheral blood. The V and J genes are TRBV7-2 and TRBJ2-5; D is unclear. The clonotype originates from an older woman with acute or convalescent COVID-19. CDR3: CASSRSRETQYF. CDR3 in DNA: TGTGCCAGCAGCCGATCCAGGGAGACCCAGTACTTC.